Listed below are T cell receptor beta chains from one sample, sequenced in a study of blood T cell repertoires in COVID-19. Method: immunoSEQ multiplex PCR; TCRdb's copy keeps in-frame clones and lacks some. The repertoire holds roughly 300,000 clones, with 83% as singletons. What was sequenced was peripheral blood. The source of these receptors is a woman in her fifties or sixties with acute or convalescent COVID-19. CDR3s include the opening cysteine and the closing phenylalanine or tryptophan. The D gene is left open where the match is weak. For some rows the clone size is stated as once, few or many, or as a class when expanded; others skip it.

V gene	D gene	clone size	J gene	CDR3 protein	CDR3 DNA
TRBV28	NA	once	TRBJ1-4	CASSITTNEKLFF	TGTGCCAGCAGTATAACAACTAATGAAAAACTGTTTTTT
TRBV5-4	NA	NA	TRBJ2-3	CASSLPGVSSTDTQYF	TGTGCCAGCAGCCTCCCAGGCGTCTCTAGCACAGATACGCAGTATTTT
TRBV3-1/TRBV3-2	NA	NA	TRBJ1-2	CASSQDRGTADSSGGYTF	TGTGCCAGCAGCCAAGATCGGGGGACCGCGGATTCTTCGGGTGGCTACACCTTC
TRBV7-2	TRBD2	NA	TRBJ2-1	CASSLRLAGGPEQFF	TGTGCCAGCAGCCTCAGACTAGCGGGAGGGCCTGAGCAGTTCTTC
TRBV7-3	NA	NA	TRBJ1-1	CASSGRGGTEAFF	TGTGCCAGCAGCGGACGAGGGGGCACTGAAGCTTTCTTT
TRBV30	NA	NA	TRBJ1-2	CAWSEQGSGDGYTF	TGTGCCTGGAGTGAGCAGGGGAGTGGGGATGGCTACACCTTC
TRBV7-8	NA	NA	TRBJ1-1	CASSLGGGEAFF	TGTGCCAGCAGCTTAGGAGGCGGTGAAGCTTTCTTT
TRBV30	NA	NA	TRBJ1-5	CAWSVRGFGNQPQHF	TGTGCCTGGAGTGTACGAGGGTTTGGCAATCAGCCCCAGCATTTT
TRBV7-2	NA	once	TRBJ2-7	CASSLDRDEQYF	TGTGCCAGCAGCTTAGACAGGGACGAGCAGTACTTC
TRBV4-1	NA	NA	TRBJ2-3	CASRPGTQYF	TGCGCCAGCAGGCCCGGTACGCAGTATTTT
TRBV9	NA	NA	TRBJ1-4	CASSVGMAGDEKLFF	TGTGCCAGCAGCGTAGGGATGGCAGGGGACGAAAAACTGTTTTTT
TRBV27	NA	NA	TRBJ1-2	CASSAQADWVGGYTF	TGTGCCAGCAGTGCACAGGCGGATTGGGTTGGTGGCTACACCTTC
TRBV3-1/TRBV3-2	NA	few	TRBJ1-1	CASSQDRGLEAFF	TGTGCCAGCAGCCAAGATAGGGGCCTGGAAGCTTTCTTT
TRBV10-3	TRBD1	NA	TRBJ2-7	CAISEGQGYEQYF	TGTGCCATCAGTGAGGGACAGGGGTACGAGCAGTACTTC
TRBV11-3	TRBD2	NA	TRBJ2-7	CASSLGGGSHEQYF	TGTGCCAGCAGCTTAGGGGGCGGGAGCCACGAGCAGTACTTC
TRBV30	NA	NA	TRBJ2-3	CAWSVARTDTQYF	TGTGCCTGGAGTGTAGCTAGAACAGATACGCAGTATTTT
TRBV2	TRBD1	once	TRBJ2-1	CASQGQGAWNEQFF	TGTGCCAGTCAGGGACAGGGGGCTTGGAATGAGCAGTTCTTC
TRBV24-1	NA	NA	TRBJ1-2	CATSDPQGSYGYTF	TGTGCCACCAGTGATCCTCAGGGGTCCTATGGCTACACCTTC
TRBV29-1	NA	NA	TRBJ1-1	CSGSGEVEAFF	TGCAGCGGGTCCGGTGAGGTTGAAGCTTTCTTT
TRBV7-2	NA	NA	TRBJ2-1	CASSKGQSLAYNEQFF	TGTGCCAGCAGCAAAGGACAGAGCCTGGCCTACAATGAGCAGTTCTTC
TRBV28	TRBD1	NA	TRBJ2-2	CASIHPDRDVSGELFF	TGTGCCAGCATTCACCCGGACAGGGATGTGTCCGGGGAGCTGTTTTTT
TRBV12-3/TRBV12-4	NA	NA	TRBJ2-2	CASNPKTGELFF	TGTGCCAGCAATCCTAAGACCGGGGAGCTGTTTTTT